A single sample gave rise to the 5 T cell receptor beta chains below, sequenced in a study of blood T cell repertoires in COVID-19. TCRdb's copy holds only in-frame clones and misses some; the assay was immunoSEQ multiplex PCR. The sample has about 56,000 clones, 82% seen once. Material for sequencing was peripheral blood. These receptors all come from a woman of 80 years or more with acute or convalescent COVID-19.

The chain has TRBV9 and TRBJ2-1, with 8 bases that match TRBD2. The length of the CDR3 is 14 residues. Germline V gives CDR1 SGDLS, CDR2 YYNGEE. Trimming cost V 3 bases and J 11 bases; bases outside gene matches: 10. Here the CDR3 reads CASSADAGGGKQFF. The CDR3, as DNA: TGTGCCAGCAGCGCGGACGCGGGAGGAGGGAAGCAGTTCTTC.

The V gene is TRBV27, the J gene TRBJ1-2; TRBD1 agrees at 8 bases. The CDR3 loop spans 13 amino acids. The ends lost 6 bases at V and 5 bases at J; junction bases unmatched: 5. The germline CDR1 and CDR2 sequences are MNHEY and SMNVEV (reference sequence). The CDR3 here is CASRPQGAYGYTF. The CDR3 nucleotides are TGTGCCAGCAGACCCCAGGGGGCGTATGGCTACACCTTC.

V usage is TRBV7-6 and J usage is TRBJ1-6, with no clear D. V was pared by 5 bases and J by 3 bases, with 14 bases between. Germline CDR1 and CDR2: SGHVS and FNYEAQ. This CDR3 has 16 residues. The CDR3 bases are TGTGCCAGCAGCCCCAGCGGTGGGGTCTATAATTCACCCCTCCACTTT. Translated: CASSPSGGVYNSPLHF.

This clone has just a few counts. CDR3 coding DNA: TGTGCCAGCAGCTTTCTACCGCAGTCTTACTATTATGGCTACACCTTC. Its translation is CASSFLPQSYYYGYTF. This rearrangement joins TRBV11-2 to TRBJ1-2; D gene unclear. The V end lost 3 bases, the J end lost 5 bases, and 19 bases lay between the germline ends. Per germline, CDR1 SGHAT and CDR2 FQNNGV. The CDR3 loop spans 16 amino acids. Filled out from reference TRBV11-2 and TRBJ1-2, the complete variable domain reads EAGVAQSPRYKIIEKRQSVAFWCNPISGHATLYWYQQILGQGPKLLIQFQNNGVVDDSQLPKDRFSAERLKGVDSTLKIQPAKLEDSAVYLCASSFLPQSYYYGYTFGSGTRLTVV.

In DNA, the CDR3 is TGTGCCAGCAGTTTAGGGGGCCCGAACACCGGGGAGCTGTTTTTT. Encoded protein: CASSLGGPNTGELFF. V is TRBV6-6 and J is TRBJ2-2; TRBD1 aligns across 7 bases. This CDR3 has 15 residues. The ends lost 4 bases at V and 0 bases at J; junction bases unmatched: 2. Per germline, CDR1 MNHNY and CDR2 SVGAGI (reference sequence).